Reported below is one T cell receptor beta chain. This entry is derived from a study of OX40 agonist ivuxolimab in advanced cancers. The data were produced by immunoSEQ multiplex PCR, yet TCRdb's version contains in-frame clones alone and is incomplete. In the table there are about 100,000 clones, around 91% of which are singletons. This CDR3 is built from 14 residues. Trimming shortened V by 6 bases and J by 4 bases, and 12 bases separated the two germline ends. Germline V gene data show CDR1 as MRHNA and CDR2 as SNTAGT. Sequenced material: CD4+ or CD8+ T cells sorted from blood, taken in a trial of the OX40 agonist ivuxolimab. The TCR comes from an adult with an advanced solid tumor such as melanoma, head and neck, liver or kidney cancer. The J gene is TRBJ2-2, the V gene TRBV6-4, with a tentative D call TRBD1 (6 bases). As DNA, the CDR3 is TGTGCCAGCAGAGAACAGGGCGGCACCGGGGAGCTGTTTTTT. The encoded protein is CASREQGGTGELFF.